This passage covers 23 T cell receptor beta chains from one sample sequenced in a study of cytomegalovirus exposure and HLA in healthy donors. This PCR relied on a set of 60 Vbeta primers and 13 Jbeta primers. The method was immunoSEQ multiplex PCR; TCRdb's version includes in-frame clones alone and lacks a portion of them. The data hold 120,000 or so clones, with around three quarters observed a single time. The specimen was PBMCs. The source of these receptors is a young man in good health and CMV-seropositive.

The chain carries TRBV2 and TRBJ1-4, with D possibly TRBD1 on 5 matching bases. Germline assignment: CDR1 SNHLY and CDR2 FYNNEI. Trimming removed 4 bases at V and 6 bases at J, with 6 bases between. The CDR3 consists of 12 residues. In DNA form, the CDR3 reads TGTGCCAGCAGTGGGGGGGATGAAAAACTGTTTTTT. It encodes CASSGGDEKLFF.

This clone has more than one count but fewer than ten. The chain links TRBV2 to TRBJ2-1; TRBD1 matches 8 bases. The CDR3 spans 13 residues. Losses at the gene ends were 7 bases for V and 7 bases for J; bases not matched to a gene: 6. Per the germline V gene, CDR1 is SNHLY and CDR2 is FYNNEI. The CDR3 sequence: CASTRDRRNEQFF. The CDR3 coding sequence is TGTGCCAGCACTCGGGACAGGAGGAATGAGCAGTTCTTC.

This chain joins TRBV6-4 and TRBJ2-3, with D possibly being TRBD2 (6 bases). CDR1 and CDR2 from the germline V gene are MRHNA and SNTAGT. The ends were cut back, 3 bases at V and 2 bases at J, with 9 bases in the middle. CDR3 length: 14 residues. The CDR3 nucleotides are TGTGCCAGCAGTGATGGAGGGGACACAGATACGCAGTATTTT. Its protein is CASSDGGDTDTQYF.

The rearrangement joins TRBV12-5 to TRBJ1-5; TRBD1 matches 8 bases. Germline V gene lookup returns CDR1 LGHNT and CDR2 FRNRAP. The CDR3 consists of 14 residues. The J segment lost 4 bases and the V segment lost 11 bases, leaving 10 bases of the junction unmatched. CDR3 in amino acids: CASTGGQINQPQHF. In nucleotides, the CDR3 is TGTGCTTCCACAGGGGGACAGATAAATCAGCCCCAGCATTTT.

This rearrangement joins TRBV4-1 to TRBJ1-6; the D is unclear. The CDR3 sequence is 15 residues long. Looked up from germline, CDR1 is MGHRA and CDR2 is YSYEKL. Trimming left V 1 base short and J 6 bases short, with 10 bases between. Here the CDR3 DNA reads TGCGCCAGCAGCCAAGGACAACTCCCTAATTCACCCCTCCACTTT. This sequence encodes CASSQGQLPNSPLHF.

This clone was counted once. The rearrangement joins TRBV5-4 to TRBJ1-1; TRBD1 aligns across 9 bases. V lost 4 bases and J lost 4; bases outside the gene matches: 5. The germline V gene has CDR1 SGHNT and CDR2 YYREEE (reference sequence). The CDR3 runs 14 residues. CDR3 DNA: TGTGCCAGCAGCGCAGACAGGGGGAGCACTGAAGCTTTCTTT. Amino acid sequence: CASSADRGSTEAFF.

Regarding this clone: This sample includes further DNA sequences coding for the same CDR3. The chain carries TRBV5-1 and TRBJ1-4, with D possibly TRBD1 on 5 matching bases. This CDR3 spans 16 amino acids. V lost 0 bases, J lost 0 bases, and 9 bases lay in between. Germline CDR1 and CDR2: SGHRS and YFSETQ. The CDR3 DNA follows: TGCGCCAGCAGCTTGGCGGCGGGGGCAACTAATGAAAAACTGTTTTTT. The encoded protein is CASSLAAGATNEKLFF.

The chain carries TRBV6-4 and TRBJ2-3; TRBD2 agrees at 9 bases. The junction had 6 bases not matched to a gene; V was cut back by 3 bases and J by 5 bases. This CDR3 region has 15 residues. Per the germline V gene, CDR1 is MRHNA and CDR2 is SNTAGT. The CDR3 DNA follows: TGTGCCAGCAGTGAGGAAGGCGGGGGGGGAGATACGCAGTATTTT. Residues: CASSEEGGGGDTQYF.

V usage is TRBV9 and J usage is TRBJ1-1, with D tentatively TRBD1 (5 bases). The length of the CDR3 is 18 residues. Germline CDR1 and CDR2: SGDLS and YYNGEE. Trimming shortened V by 4 bases and J by 7 bases, and 29 bases separated the two germline ends. CDR3 sequence: CASSPEPTAWGVLIEAFF. Here the CDR3 DNA reads TGTGCCAGCAGCCCCGAACCAACCGCATGGGGGGTTTTAATTGAAGCTTTCTTT. Together with reference TRBV9 and TRBJ1-1, the CDR3 gives the full variable domain: DSGVTQTPKHLITATGQRVTLRCSPRSGDLSVYWYQQSLDQGLQFLIQYYNGEERAKGNILERFSAQQFPDLHSELNLSSLELGDSALYFCASSPEPTAWGVLIEAFFGQGTRLTVV.

As for this clone: One end of the junction varies from germline; a read error may be responsible. This chain's CDR3 is CAWSPGSGSTIYF. CDR3 in DNA: TGTGCCTGGAGTCCAGGGTCTGGAAGCACCATATATTTT. This chain connects TRBV30 to TRBJ1-3; the D gene is possibly TRBD1 (5 bases). Germline CDR1 and CDR2: GTSNPN and SVGIG (reference sequence). CDR3 size: 13 residues.

The J gene is TRBJ2-2, the V gene TRBV19, with unresolved D. CDR1 LNHDA and CDR2 SQIVND come from the germline V gene (reference sequence). This CDR3 contains 13 residues. The V end lost 5 bases, the J end lost 9 bases, and 13 bases lay between the germline ends. CDR3 region: CASSFYAARELFF. The DNA of the CDR3 is TGTGCCAGTAGTTTCTACGCGGCCCGGGAGCTGTTTTTT. The full variable domain, with the rest looked up from reference TRBV19 and TRBJ2-2, is DGGITQSPKYLFRKEGQNVTLSCEQNLNHDAMYWYRQDPGQGLRLIYYSQIVNDFQKGDIAEGYSVSREKKESFPLTVTSAQKNPTAFYLCASSFYAARELFFGEGSRLTVL.

This clone was seen once. The chain recombines TRBV6-1 with TRBJ2-1, with 7 bases fitting TRBD1. Germline loops: CDR1 MNHNS, CDR2 SASEGT. Trimming cost V 5 bases and J 3 bases; bases outside gene matches: 4. This CDR3 comprises 14 residues. CDR3 sequence reads: CASSFGQDYNEQFF. The CDR3 bases are TGTGCCAGCAGTTTTGGACAGGACTACAATGAGCAGTTCTTC.

The V and J genes are TRBV7-2 and TRBJ2-4; a weak D match, TRBD2 (5 bases). CDR3 size: 12 residues. Germline V gives CDR1 SGHTA, CDR2 FQGNSA. V lost 0 bases to trimming and J lost 13 bases, with 10 bases between them. As DNA, the CDR3 is TGTGCCAGCAGCTTAGCAGAGGGAGTGCAGTACTTC. Translating it yields CASSLAEGVQYF.

The chain joins TRBV4-2 to TRBJ1-1; D not resolved. The germline V gene encodes CDR1 LGHNA and CDR2 YNFKEQ. The CDR3 has 12 amino acids. V was clipped by 0 bases and J by 6 bases, with 5 bases between them. The CDR3 DNA follows: TGTGCCAGCAGCCAAGATGGCCCTGAAGCTTTCTTT. It translates to CASSQDGPEAFF.

V is TRBV14 and J is TRBJ2-7, with a possible D match to TRBD2 (6 bases). V was clipped by 0 bases and J by 12 bases, with 12 bases between them. This CDR3 has 12 amino acids. Germline V gene data show CDR1 as SGHDN and CDR2 as FVKESK. For the CDR3, the DNA is TGTGCCAGCAGCCAAGAGACGGGAGTCCCGTACTTC. Translating it yields CASSQETGVPYF.

This chain links TRBV2 with TRBJ2-7, with a tentative D call TRBD2 (6 bases). CDR1 is SNHLY and CDR2 is FYNNEI in the germline V gene. V gave up 10 bases and J gave up 2 bases, with 15 bases separating them. The CDR3 consists of 13 residues. The CDR3 reads CATHLGGTYEQYF. The DNA of the CDR3 is TGTGCCACCCACCTCGGGGGAACCTACGAGCAGTACTTC.

The table lists this clone with a count of one. CDR3: CASSFTGDSPLHF. CDR3 sequence (DNA): TGTGCCAGCAGTTTTACAGGGGACTCACCCCTCCACTTT. The chain links TRBV27 to TRBJ1-6; 7 bases match TRBD1. The V segment lost 3 bases and the J segment 10 bases; nucleotides outside the gene matches: 3. The CDR3 extends over 13 amino acids. CDR1 is MNHEY, CDR2 SMNVEV, per germline (reference sequence).

V usage is TRBV7-2 and J usage is TRBJ2-7, with 7 positions matching TRBD2. The CDR3 is 16 amino acids. After removal of 5 bases from V and 0 bases from J, the junction contained 10 bases not matched to a gene. Germline V CDR1 and CDR2: SGHTA, FQGNSA. CDR3 loop: CASSRPAGRPSYEQYF. The CDR3 nucleotides read TGTGCCAGCAGCCGACCAGCCGGGAGGCCCTCCTACGAGCAGTACTTC.

This clone was detected only once. V usage is TRBV4-1 and J usage is TRBJ1-2, with D unclear. In germline, CDR1 is MGHRA, CDR2 YSYEKL. V was shortened by 2 bases and J by 2 bases, with 12 bases between the two germline ends. The CDR3 length is 15 residues. The CDR3 reads CASSQRAGINYGYTF. The CDR3 bases are TGCGCCAGCAGCCAACGTGCAGGTATAAACTATGGCTACACCTTC.

The V gene is TRBV4-1, the J gene TRBJ1-2; 9 nucleotides agree with TRBD1. CDR1 MGHRA and CDR2 YSYEKL come from the germline V gene. Unmatched junction bases numbered 13, after V lost 4 bases and J lost 7 bases. This CDR3 is built from 16 residues. The CDR3 nucleotides are TGCGCCAGCAGCCGCCCCCCGGGACAGGGATTCTCTGGCTACACCTTC. Translation gives CASSRPPGQGFSGYTF.

The chain links TRBV7-6 to TRBJ1-4; weak D call: TRBD1 (6 bases). Trimming took 1 base from V and 11 from J, leaving 14 bases between them. CDR1 SGHVS and CDR2 FNYEAQ come from the germline V gene. The CDR3 has 14 amino acids. The DNA of the CDR3 is TGTGCCAGCAGCTTAGATGGGGCGACAGGTAAACTGTTTTTT. Amino acids: CASSLDGATGKLFF.

This chain connects TRBV15 to TRBJ1-3; D unresolved. Germline loops: CDR1 LNHNV, CDR2 YYDKDF (reference sequence). CDR3 length equals 14 residues. The V end was cut by 7 bases, the J end by 0 bases, with 10 bases between. The CDR3 sequence: CATMQGSSGNTIYF. In nucleotides, the CDR3 is TGTGCCACCATGCAAGGGAGCTCTGGAAACACCATATATTTT. The whole variable domain, remainder taken from reference TRBV15 and TRBJ1-3, is DAMVIQNPRYQVTQFGKPVTLSCSQTLNHNVMYWYQQKSSQAPKLLFHYYDKDFNNEADTPDNFQSRRPNTSFCFLDIRSPGLGDTAMYLCATMQGSSGNTIYFGEGSWLTVV.

This chain links TRBV5-6 with TRBJ2-5; D not certain. The J call is uncertain, as TRBJ2-7 better fits the DNA end. There are 14 residues in the CDR3. Looked up from germline, CDR1 is SGHDT and CDR2 is YYEEEE. The CDR3 here is CASSSSIWGYEQYF. CDR3 bases: TGTGCCAGCAGCTCCTCTATCTGGGGCTACGAGCAGTACTTC.